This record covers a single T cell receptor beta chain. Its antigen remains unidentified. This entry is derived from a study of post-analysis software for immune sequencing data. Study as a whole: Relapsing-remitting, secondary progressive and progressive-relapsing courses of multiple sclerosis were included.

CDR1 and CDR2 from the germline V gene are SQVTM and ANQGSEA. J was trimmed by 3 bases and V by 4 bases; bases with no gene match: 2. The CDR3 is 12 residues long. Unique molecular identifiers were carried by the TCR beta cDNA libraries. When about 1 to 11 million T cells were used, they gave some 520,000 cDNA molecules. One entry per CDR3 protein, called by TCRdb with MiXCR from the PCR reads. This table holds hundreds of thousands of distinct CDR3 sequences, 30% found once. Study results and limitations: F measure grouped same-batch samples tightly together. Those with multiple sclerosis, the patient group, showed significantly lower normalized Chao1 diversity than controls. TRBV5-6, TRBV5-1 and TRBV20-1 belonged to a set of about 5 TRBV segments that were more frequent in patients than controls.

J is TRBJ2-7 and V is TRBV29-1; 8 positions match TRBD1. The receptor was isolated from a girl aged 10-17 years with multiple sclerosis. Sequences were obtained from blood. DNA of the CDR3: TGCAGCGTTGTACAGGGGGTCTACGAGCAGTACTTC. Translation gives CSVVQGVYEQYF.